Below, one TCR beta chain is given with its context. These data belong to a study of cytomegalovirus exposure and HLA in healthy donors. Primers included in the PCR were 60 Vbeta and 13 Jbeta primers. This table comes from immunoSEQ multiplex PCR, and its TCRdb copy is limited to in-frame clones, with some not included. The top ten hold about 2.4% of the sample, which has some 200,000 clones, approximately 84% seen once. The specimen sequenced was PBMCs. The TCR was taken from a woman aged 45-65 years in good health and CMV-seropositive.

CDR3 DNA: TGTGCCAGCTCACCACCGAGGGCTGAAGCTTTCTTT. Amino acids: CASSPPRAEAFF. The chain employs TRBV18 and TRBJ1-1; D not resolved. This CDR3 is built from 12 residues. Germline-derived CDR1 and CDR2 are KGHSH and LQKENI. Trimming removed 0 bases at V and 6 bases at J, with 5 bases between.